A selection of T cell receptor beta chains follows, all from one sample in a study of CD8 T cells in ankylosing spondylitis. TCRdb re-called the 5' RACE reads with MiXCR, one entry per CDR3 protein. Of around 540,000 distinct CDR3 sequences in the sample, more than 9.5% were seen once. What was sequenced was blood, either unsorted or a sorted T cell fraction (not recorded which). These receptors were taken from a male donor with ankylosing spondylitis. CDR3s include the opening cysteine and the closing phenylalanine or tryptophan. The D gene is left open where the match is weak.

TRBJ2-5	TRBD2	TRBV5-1	CASSFRLAGAETQYF
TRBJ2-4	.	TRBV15	CATSREGTGIQYF
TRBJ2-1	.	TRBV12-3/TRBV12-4	CASSASLADLTYNEQFF
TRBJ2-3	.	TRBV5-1	CASSPTGSADTQYF
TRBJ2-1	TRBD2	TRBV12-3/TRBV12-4	CASSPGLGGGEQFF
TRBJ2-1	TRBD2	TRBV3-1	CASSRTGTSGVYNEQFF
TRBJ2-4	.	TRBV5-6	CASSLQGPNIQYF
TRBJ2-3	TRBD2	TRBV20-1	CSAWGWASGRTSTDTQYF
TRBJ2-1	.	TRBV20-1	CSARPLAGTQDDEQFF
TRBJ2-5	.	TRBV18	CASSPTLQETQYF
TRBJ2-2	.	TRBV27	CASTSAGIFNTGELFF
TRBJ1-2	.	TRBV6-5	CASSYSIRRAGYTF